This T cell receptor beta chain was found in a study of tumor-infiltrating lymphocytes in primary liver carcinoma. For the study at large: Cases comprised patients with primary liver carcinoma who received surgical resection. Tumor lesions were T1-T3 N0M0 and spanned roughly 4 to 11 cm. Study-wide points: Overlap between tumor regions exceeded overlap of tumor with adjacent tissue or blood. The study found a significantly higher top-250-clone fraction in tumors than in blood (p = 0.039).

The investigators made TCR beta cDNA from around 530 ng total RNA, using a constant-region primer. A slightly modified ARM-PCR protocol with three nested multiplex PCR rounds produced these TCR beta libraries. Two initial PCR rounds of about 9 cycles each paired TRBV1-TRBV30 forward primers with a C-beta reverse primer. TCRdb called the multiplex PCR reads again in MiXCR, with one record for every CDR3 protein. The sample lists just over 300,000 distinct CDR3 sequences, around 50% occurring once. The study extracted blood RNA from unsorted whole blood and also extracted germline DNA. From germline, CDR1 is MDHEN and CDR2 SYDVKM. CDR3 length: 15 amino acids. V shed 1 base and J 3 bases; nucleotides not matched to a gene: 6. This clonotype is a singleton in its sample. Its matching antigen is unknown.

Sequenced: peripheral blood. The receptor was isolated from a woman in her 30s with primary liver carcinoma and hepatitis B virus infection. The chain uses TRBV28 and TRBJ2-7, with TRBD1 matching 7 bases. The CDR3 DNA follows: TGTGCCAGCAGTTTATCCCTGACAGGGAACTACGAGCAGTACTTC. It specifies CASSLSLTGNYEQYF.